This TCR beta chain stems from a study of OX40 agonist ivuxolimab in advanced cancers. Regarding the study as a whole: What antigens the expanded peripheral T cells recognized was never established.

The length of the CDR3 is 14 residues. V lost 8 bases, J lost 3 bases, and 16 bases lay in between. Per the germline V gene, CDR1 is MDHEN and CDR2 is SYDVKM. Assay used: immunoSEQ multiplex PCR; TCRdb lists only in-frame clones, some missing. The sample includes tens of thousands of clones, 80% to 90% of them seen just once. Concerning this clone itself: Its antigen is unknown.

This chain connects TRBV28 to TRBJ1-2; TRBD1 might be the D (6 bases). Sequences were derived from CD4+ or CD8+ T cells sorted from blood, sampled in a trial of the OX40 agonist ivuxolimab. This clonotype was sampled from an adult with an advanced solid tumor such as melanoma, head and neck, liver or kidney cancer. CDR3 region: CASGTSDSYYGYTF. CDR3 bases: TGTGCCAGCGGTACTTCGGACAGCTACTATGGCTACACCTTC.